The 18 T cell receptor beta chains below come from one sample, sequenced in a study of STAT5B mutations in CD4+ large granular lymphocyte leukemia. Repertoires were generated with immunoSEQ multiplex PCR, while TCRdb's copy carries only in-frame clones and drops some. The table shows a few thousand clones, with around 87% occurring only once. The specimen sequenced was PBMCs. All receptors derive from a woman in her seventies with CD4+ T-cell large granular lymphocyte leukemia.

The chain employs TRBV5-4 and TRBJ1-6; tentatively, D is TRBD1 (5 bases). Trimming shortened V by 4 bases and J by 7 bases, and 15 bases separated the two germline ends. Per the germline V gene, CDR1 is SGHNT and CDR2 is YYREEE (reference sequence). The CDR3 is 15 residues long. CDR3 in DNA: TGTGCCAGCAGCACGCGGACGGGACTGAATTCACCCCTCCACTTT. Amino acid sequence: CASSTRTGLNSPLHF.

The V gene is TRBV10-1, the J gene TRBJ1-5; D unclear. The germline gives CDR1 WNHNN, CDR2 SYGVQD (reference sequence). V lost 3 bases to trimming and J lost 0 bases, with 15 bases between them. The CDR3 covers 17 residues. As DNA, the CDR3 is TGCGCCAGCAGTGATTGGGTAGGCCCATTTAGCAATCAGCCCCAGCATTTT. It translates to CASSDWVGPFSNQPQHF.

The gene calls are TRBV5-6 and TRBJ2-5, with unresolved D. The V end was cut by 4 bases, the J end by 4 bases, with 11 bases between. Germline CDR1 SGHDT, CDR2 YYEEEE. This CDR3 is built from 13 residues. DNA of the CDR3: TGTGCCAGCAGCCCTTACCCCACAGAGACCCAGTACTTC. Protein sequence: CASSPYPTETQYF.

V and J are TRBV7-2 and TRBJ2-3, with D hard to call. CDR1 is SGHTA, CDR2 FQGNSA, per germline. The CDR3 extends over 12 amino acids. The germline V and J ends were trimmed by 5 bases and 6 bases, with 9 bases remaining between them. This CDR3 reads CASSPLRDTQYF. CDR3 nucleotide sequence: TGTGCCAGCAGCCCTTTGAGGGATACGCAGTATTTT.

This chain joins TRBV30 and TRBJ1-1; D is perhaps TRBD1 (5 bases). Germline V CDR1 and CDR2: GTSNPN, SVGIG (reference sequence). The CDR3 runs 14 residues. Trimming took off 0 bases at V and 0 bases at J, with 8 bases between the two ends. DNA for the CDR3: TGTGCCTGGAGTGTCTCGGGGGTGAACACTGAAGCTTTCTTT. This translates into CAWSVSGVNTEAFF.

This clone was recorded once. This chain connects TRBV19 to TRBJ2-5; possible D gene TRBD1, 6 bases. Trimming pared 5 bases from V and 4 bases from J, leaving 23 bases between. The V gene's germline CDR1 is LNHDA and CDR2 SQIVND (reference sequence). The CDR3 is 17 amino acids. The CDR3 DNA sequence: TGTGCCAGTAGTGAAGACTCCCGGACAGAAAAATTAGAGACCCAGTACTTC. It is translated as CASSEDSRTEKLETQYF.

In nucleotides, the CDR3 is TGTGCCAGCAGCTCCCGACCCGGGACGGATTTTAATTCACCCCTCCACTTT. Translating gives CASSSRPGTDFNSPLHF. The chain combines TRBV5-4 with TRBJ1-6; D is perhaps TRBD1 (5 bases). CDR1 is SGHNT and CDR2 is YYREEE in the germline V gene (reference sequence). The CDR3 is 17 amino acids. V was clipped by 3 bases and J by 6 bases, with 19 bases between them.

V and J are TRBV2 and TRBJ2-6, with 7 bases that match TRBD1. The CDR3 sequence is 15 residues long. Germline CDR1 and CDR2: SNHLY and FYNNEI. Trimming cost V 6 bases and J 2 bases; bases outside gene matches: 4. CDR3 nucleotide sequence: TGTGCCAGCAGCGCCGACAGGGCTGGGGCCAACGTCCTGACTTTC. Translated: CASSADRAGANVLTF.

The gene calls are TRBV11-2 and TRBJ1-2; maybe TRBD1 (5 bases). CDR1 and CDR2 from the germline V gene are SGHAT and FQNNGV. The CDR3 loop spans 13 amino acids. V lost 3 bases and J 2 bases, leaving 7 bases between the germline ends. The CDR3 region has the DNA TGTGCCAGCAGCTTTCAGGGAAACTATGGCTACACCTTC. Protein: CASSFQGNYGYTF.

The chain employs TRBV2 and TRBJ1-1, with a possible D match to TRBD1 (6 bases). CDR3 length equals 14 residues. Trimming stripped 6 bases from V and 2 bases from J, with 13 bases between. Germline-derived CDR1 and CDR2 are SNHLY and FYNNEI. The CDR3 region is CASRQRQANTEAFF. The CDR3 DNA is TGTGCCAGCAGACAAAGACAGGCTAACACTGAAGCTTTCTTT.

This chain uses TRBV11-2 with TRBJ2-3; tentatively, D is TRBD1 or TRBD2 (6 bases each). V lost 5 bases and J lost 3, with 15 bases in between. This CDR3 contains 15 residues. From germline, CDR1 is SGHAT and CDR2 FQNNGV. CDR3 in amino acids: CASSREGGRTDTQYF. CDR3 bases: TGTGCCAGCAGCCGCGAGGGGGGCCGGACAGATACGCAGTATTTT.

This clone was detected only once. The chain has TRBV6-6 and TRBJ1-1; possible D gene TRBD1, 5 bases. The CDR3 extends over 13 amino acids. V was clipped by 5 bases and J by 4 bases, with 11 bases between them. CDR1 is MNHNY, CDR2 SVGAGI, per germline (reference sequence). DNA of the CDR3: TGTGCCAGCAGTGCCCAGGGCTCCACTGAAGCTTTCTTT. Translation: CASSAQGSTEAFF.

The rearrangement joins TRBV6-1 to TRBJ2-5; 8 nucleotides agree with TRBD2. The J call may be mistaken, given a closer DNA end match to TRBJ2-7. Germline V gene lookup returns CDR1 MNHNS and CDR2 SASEGT. CDR3 size: 14 residues. The chain's CDR3 is CASSERGATLEQYF. DNA for the CDR3: TGTGCCAGCAGTGAGCGGGGGGCGACTCTCGAGCAGTACTTC.

The chain employs TRBV5-1 and TRBJ2-7; 7 bases agree with TRBD1. J was trimmed by 0 bases and V by 5 bases; bases with no gene match: 5. Germline CDR1 SGHRS, CDR2 YFSETQ. This CDR3 is 14 amino acids long. The DNA for the CDR3 is TGCGCCAGCAGGACACAGGGGAGCTCCTACGAGCAGTACTTC. Protein sequence: CASRTQGSSYEQYF. Full variable domain (remainder filled in from reference TRBV5-1 and TRBJ2-7): KAGVTQTPRYLIKTRGQQVTLSCSPISGHRSVSWYQQTPGQGLQFLFEYFSETQRNKGNFPGRFSGRQFSNSRSEMNVSTLELGDSALYLCASRTQGSSYEQYFGPGTRLTVT.

The chain employs TRBV4-2 and TRBJ2-4; 11 bases align to TRBD2. CDR1 is LGHNA and CDR2 is YNFKEQ in the germline V gene. J gave up 6 bases and V 7 bases, and 8 bases lay outside the gene matches. The CDR3 has 15 residues. The CDR3 bases are TGTGCCAGCACCCCCACTACTAGCGGGGGAAACATTCAGTACTTC. Its translation is CASTPTTSGGNIQYF.

About this clone: The sample contains more than one DNA sequence encoding this CDR3. The rearrangement links TRBV6-5 to TRBJ1-4; D uncertain. The CDR3 contains 15 residues. Germline V gene sequence: CDR1 MNHEY, CDR2 SVGAGI. The V end was cut by 0 bases, the J end by 5 bases, with 10 bases between. The CDR3 DNA reads as TGTGCCAGCAGTTACTCGGGAGTCTCCAATGAAAAACTGTTTTTT. It specifies CASSYSGVSNEKLFF.

The V gene is TRBV11-2, the J gene TRBJ2-1; 8 bases line up with TRBD2. J lost 5 bases, V lost 5 bases, and 11 bases had no gene match. The CDR3 is 16 residues long. Germline assignment: CDR1 SGHAT and CDR2 FQNNGV. The CDR3 loop is CASSGLGLAFHNEQFF. CDR3 sequence (DNA): TGTGCCAGCAGCGGGCTTGGACTAGCATTCCACAATGAGCAGTTCTTC.

The sample holds a few counts of this clone. V and J are TRBV5-4 and TRBJ2-1; no firm D call. Germline CDR1 SGHNT, CDR2 YYREEE (reference sequence). This CDR3 region has 12 residues. The V end lost 1 base, the J end lost 12 bases, and 11 bases lay between the germline ends. CDR3 region: CASSLPATGQFF. The CDR3 coding sequence is TGTGCCAGCAGCTTGCCGGCCACGGGGCAGTTCTTC.